The sequence of this T cell receptor (beta chain) was determined in a study of cytomegalovirus exposure and HLA in healthy donors. The study's findings and limits: Listed as cytomegalovirus-associated were 150 or so TCR beta chains. Three CMV-associated chains were confirmed in vitro to be specific for CMV antigens. Some public TCRs appeared in many individuals, while most sequences were rare.

Germline CDR1 MDHEN, CDR2 SYDVKM. The V gene lost 6 bases and the J gene lost 5 bases, with 17 bases spanning the gap. This CDR3 has 15 amino acids. Regarding this clone: Its antigen is not identified.

The repertoire was sequenced with immunoSEQ multiplex PCR; TCRdb's copy has only in-frame clones and lacks some. There are 300,000 to 400,000 clones in the sample; 86% occur only once, and roughly 0.75% lies in the top ten. This rearrangement joins TRBV28 to TRBJ1-3; maybe TRBD1 (6 bases). This TCR was recovered from a woman aged 18-35 years in good health and CMV-seronegative. Sequenced input: PBMCs. The CDR3 sequence is CASRLRGSLRNTIYF. Written as DNA, the CDR3 is TGTGCCAGCAGACTGAGGGGGAGTCTGAGAAACACCATATATTTT. The variable domain in full, with the rest retrieved from reference TRBV28 and TRBJ1-3, is DVKVTQSSRYLVKRTGEKVFLECVQDMDHENMFWYRQDPGLGLRLIYFSYDVKMKEKGDIPEGYSVSREKKERFSLILESASTNQTSMYLCASRLRGSLRNTIYFGEGSWLTVV.